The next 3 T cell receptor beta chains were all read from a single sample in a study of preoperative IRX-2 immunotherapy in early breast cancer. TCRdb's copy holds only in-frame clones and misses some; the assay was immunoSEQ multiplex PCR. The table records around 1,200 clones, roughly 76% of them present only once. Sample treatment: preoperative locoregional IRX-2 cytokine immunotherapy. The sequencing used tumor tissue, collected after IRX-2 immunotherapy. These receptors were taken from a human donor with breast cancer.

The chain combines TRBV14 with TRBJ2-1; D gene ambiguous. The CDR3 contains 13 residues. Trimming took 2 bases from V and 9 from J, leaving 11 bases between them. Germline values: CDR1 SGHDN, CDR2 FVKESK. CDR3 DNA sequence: TGTGCCAGCAGCCAACTCGGCTTAGGTGAGCAGTTCTTC. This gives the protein CASSQLGLGEQFF.

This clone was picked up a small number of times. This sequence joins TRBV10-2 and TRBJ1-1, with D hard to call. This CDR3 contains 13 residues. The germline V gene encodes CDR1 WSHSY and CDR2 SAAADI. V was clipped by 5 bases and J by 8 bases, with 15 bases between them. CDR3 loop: CASSPTSPEEAFF. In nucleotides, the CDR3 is TGCGCCAGCAGTCCTACTTCTCCTGAGGAAGCTTTCTTT.

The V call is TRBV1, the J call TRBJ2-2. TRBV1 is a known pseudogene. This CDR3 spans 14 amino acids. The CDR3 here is CTSSQVHWGGELFF. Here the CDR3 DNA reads TGCACCAGCAGCCAAGTTCACTGGGGCGGGGAGCTGTTTTTT.